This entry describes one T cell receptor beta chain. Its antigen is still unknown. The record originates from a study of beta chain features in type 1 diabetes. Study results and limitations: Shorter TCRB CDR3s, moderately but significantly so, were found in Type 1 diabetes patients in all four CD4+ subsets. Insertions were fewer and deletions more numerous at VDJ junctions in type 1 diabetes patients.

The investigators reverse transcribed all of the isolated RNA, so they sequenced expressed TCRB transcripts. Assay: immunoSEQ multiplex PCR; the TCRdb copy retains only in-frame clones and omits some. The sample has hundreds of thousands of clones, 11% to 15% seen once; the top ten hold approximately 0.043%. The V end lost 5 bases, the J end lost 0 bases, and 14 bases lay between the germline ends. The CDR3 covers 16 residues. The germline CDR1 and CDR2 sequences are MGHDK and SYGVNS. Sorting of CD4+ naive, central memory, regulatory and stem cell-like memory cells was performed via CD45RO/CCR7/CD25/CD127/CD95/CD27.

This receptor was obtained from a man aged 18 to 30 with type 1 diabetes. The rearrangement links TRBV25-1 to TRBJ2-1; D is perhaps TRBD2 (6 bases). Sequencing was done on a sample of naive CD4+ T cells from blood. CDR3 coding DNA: TGTGCCAGCAGTAACGTCGGGGGAGTCTCCTACAATGAGCAGTTCTTC. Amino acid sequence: CASSNVGGVSYNEQFF. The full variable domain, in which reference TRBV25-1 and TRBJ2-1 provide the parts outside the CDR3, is EADIYQTPRYLVIGTGKKITLECSQTMGHDKMYWYQQDPGMELHLIHYSYGVNSTEKGDLSSESTVSRIRTEHFPLTLESARPSHTSQYLCASSNVGGVSYNEQFFGPGTRLTVL.